The present TCR beta chain was sequenced within a study of cytomegalovirus exposure and HLA in healthy donors. On the study more broadly: In a later analysis, it was reported that the 110 or so validation repertoires had been produced on the same platform as the roughly 700 repertoires belonging to the first cohort.

This CDR3 spans 14 amino acids. With 0 bases clipped from V and 6 bases from J, the junction kept 7 bases outside the gene matches. Germline assignment: CDR1 GTSNPN and CDR2 SVGIG (reference sequence). Only in-frame clones appear in the TCRdb table, and some are missing; sequencing was by immunoSEQ multiplex PCR. This table has roughly 180,000 clones, roughly 80% appearing once. Details on this clone: What it binds is unknown.

Study-wide results and limits: Generally TCR sequences proved uncommon, though certain public TCRs appeared in numerous donors. The study labeled under 200 TCR beta chains cytomegalovirus-associated. In vitro testing confirmed a few CMV-associated chains as specific for CMV antigens.

The genes are TRBV30 and TRBJ1-2; 7 nucleotides agree with TRBD1. Sequences were obtained from PBMCs. The clonotype was recovered from a man aged 18-30 years in good health and CMV-seropositive. CDR3 nucleotide sequence: TGTGCCTGGAGTGTAAGCGCCAGGGGGAATGGCTACACCTTC. Translated, it gives CAWSVSARGNGYTF.